This T cell receptor beta chain was recovered during a study of cytomegalovirus exposure and HLA in healthy donors (dated by TCRdb to 2017 to 2019). The study in broad terms: An earlier analysis of 587 of the donors reported about 300 Gb of sequence data and 117 million unique TCR beta sequences obtained from approximately 180 million T cells. To predict cytomegalovirus infection status, the study brought together high-throughput TCR immunosequencing, statistical association of individual TCRs with disease status, and machine learning. Alongside the repertoire data, information on donor age, sex, ethnicity and CMV serostatus was compiled. Typing coverage varied by locus: roughly 620-630 donors for A, B, C, DRB1 and DQB1; approximately 500 for DQA1; some 610 for DPA1; some 470 for DPB1. Roughly five DR-DQ haplotypes were treated as single units for association and clustering because of strong linkage in the cohort. Of the roughly 400 genotyped donors, 65% to 90% were placed in the genetic ancestry cluster associated with self-reported Caucasian donors. Among 350 to 400 genotyped donors of the cohort, an average of about 240,000 unique TCR beta nucleotide sequences were sequenced per donor, around 20% of them non-productive. A later analysis re-analyzed previously published TCR beta repertoires from 666 donors and added high-resolution HLA genotyping to study TCR occurrence patterns. In addition to the first cohort of roughly 670 subjects, a separate validation cohort of 120 different subjects was used. The study profiled the T cell repertoires of some 610 subjects by immunosequencing and related them to cytomegalovirus serostatus. The study aimed to test whether cataloging public T cell receptors could reveal signatures of past pathogen exposure. Rather than using new phenotypic data, the later analysis identified candidate immune exposures from TCR beta sequences and from how often those sequences occurred across donors. An earlier analysis of around 540 of the donors applied high-throughput TCR beta sequencing to assess whether each TCR beta V gene segment acted as functional or pseudogenic. Every discovery cohort repertoire had been produced on one sequencing platform. Roughly 300 gigabases of sequencing data and approximately 80 million unique TCR sequences were included in an early release covering 550 to 800 HLA-typed donors. Class I and class II HLA loci were covered by the typing at four-digit resolution. In a later genetic analysis, genome-wide SNP genotypes for about 65% of the roughly 700 donors were used, and that subset was treated as a discovery cohort.

In total, approximately 610 healthy bone marrow donors made up the cohort. Cohort members were all nominally healthy when sampled, although unrecorded immune exposures were likely present. The donor tested CMV seropositive, placing the donor among the 250 to 300 seropositive members of the cohort. A peripheral blood sample was provided by each donor, and peripheral blood mononuclear cells were used for TCR beta sequencing. Genomic DNA was extracted from the blood cell samples with the Qiagen DNeasy Blood Extraction Kit. For CDR1 and CDR2, the germline V gene (reference sequence) lists SEHNR and FQNEAQ. The CDR3 numbers 15 residues from cysteine through phenylalanine. Just the 45-base CDR3 DNA is kept, in frame starting at base 1. Between the V and J ends, shortened by 1 base and 2 bases respectively, the junction contains 11 bases. The method was the immunoSEQ multiplex PCR assay. The multiplex PCR relied on a mix of 60 forward primers for TCR Vbeta segments and 13 reverse primers for TCR Jbeta segments. The CDR3 region of rearranged TCR beta genes was amplified from genomic DNA with a multiplex PCR assay. On the Illumina HiSeq System, the amplified TCR beta libraries were sequenced as 87-base-pair reads. On the study's bioinformatics: A later analysis counted approximately 74 million unique TCR beta chains across the approximately 700 repertoires, and 10 million to 11 million of these chains were shared by at least two donors. Raw reads were error-corrected and collapsed into unique sequences with a nearest-neighbor algorithm that merged closely related sequences to remove PCR and sequencing errors. To assign V, D and J gene segments, CDR3 sequences were aligned to IMGT reference sequences. For a sequence to be retained, at least a six-nucleotide match to both a V gene segment and a J gene segment was required. Rearrangements were classified as productive when the CDR3 lacked stop codons and remained in frame with V and J, and all other rearrangements were classified as non-productive. Following IMGT convention, CDR3 was defined as the stretch from the second conserved V-encoded cysteine up to the conserved J-encoded phenylalanine. The earlier analysis of 587 of the donors excluded sequences that lacked an unambiguous match to a single V gene segment. In an earlier analysis of a few hundred of the donors, V segments were called functional above 56.7% productive rearrangements and were called segregating when the between-donor standard deviation exceeded 5%. A statistical classification framework was built for diagnosing cytomegalovirus status from the catalog of TCR beta chain sequences. In a later analysis, TCR nucleotide sequences were compared against IMGT/GENE-DB human TR gene sequences so that V and J genes could be assigned. A later analysis assigned CDR3 sequences and most-parsimonious VDJ recombination scenarios with the TCRdist pipeline. In a later analysis, each TCR beta chain was defined by its CDR3 amino acid sequence together with its V-gene family, and reads without a unique V-gene family were excluded. A later analysis removed 500 to 600 highly shared, low-generation-probability nucleotide sequences to deal with suspected cross-contamination and a sequencing artifact. For each public chain, a later analysis derived a clonal expansion index from normalized ranks of inferred template counts within each repertoire. Generation probabilities in a later analysis came from a VDJ recombination model fitted to out-of-frame rearrangements, and those results were checked against IGoR. In a later analysis, hypergeometric tests were used to score TCR-TCR, TCR-HLA and TCR-CMV co-occurrence, with a repertoire-size bias correction applied to TCR pairs. A later analysis estimated false discovery rates by permuting HLA or CMV assignments 20 times. A later analysis grouped co-occurring TCRs with DBSCAN, adding TCRdist sequence similarity when clustering within HLA-allele-positive subsets. Repertoires with fewer than 30,000 or more than 120,000 public chains were left out of co-occurrence clustering, as were a handful of repertoires with anomalous nucleotide sharing. The table was pulled from immuneACCESS by TCRdb, which kept in-frame rearrangements only. Such tables lose some clones; where checked, under half of the loss comes from unresolved V genes, and the rest has no known cause. The V and J calls and clone size come from that table; D and trimming were worked out from the DNA. The sample profile shows around 150,000 clones; almost 80% of them were found once. The ten largest clonotypes hold around 0.97% of the sample.

In its sample, this clone was seen once. Its antigen is not yet known. Nothing much larger sits one base from this clone, and base qualities are not available. What the research found in general, with its limitations: Compared with the approximately 710-donor mean, donors in an Asian-associated ancestry cluster had fewer N-insertions in productive TCRs, according to a later genetic analysis. The cohort was sequenced for TCR beta chains only, and without alpha or paired-chain data the features that could be detected were limited. Most TCR sequences were observed very rarely across donors, whereas some public TCRs were present in many individuals. In a later analysis, several top co-occurrence clusters were reported to appear linked to parvovirus B19, influenza, CMV and Epstein-Barr virus. The study gave a list of about 160 TCR beta chains associated with cytomegalovirus. For the cohort, immune exposure information was limited to CMV serostatus. In an earlier analysis of fewer than 750 of the donors, most TCR beta V segments were observed in productive rearrangements about 87% or about 30% of the time, broadly matching IMGT annotations. Linkage disequilibrium might explain the correlated functional status among segregating V segments, but an unknown experimental factor could not be excluded. Strong co-occurrence of HLA alleles, especially DR and DQ, made assigning TCR associations to individual alleles difficult. The authors suggested that the approach could potentially be extended to other disease states and immunological phenotypes. Because counts were too low, 15 to 20 rarely observed V segments, including chromosome 9 orphons, were left out of the earlier analysis of several hundred of the donors. In vitro tests confirmed that a few of the cytomegalovirus-associated TCR beta chains recognize cytomegalovirus antigens. Because the 87-base-pair reads could not distinguish some IMGT-functional V segments, including TRBV6-2 and TRBV6-3, those segments were excluded. The classifier was reported to diagnose cytomegalovirus status with high specificity and sensitivity in both the original and validation cohorts. A later analysis found that TCR association rates varied across HLA loci, with DRB1 alleles showing the most associated TCRs and HLA-C alleles the fewest. A cluster of highly shared sequence variants was judged likely to represent a technical artifact of the sequencing pipeline. Compared with equally common non-associated chains, HLA-associated TCR beta chains in a later analysis were more clonally expanded and had lower generation probabilities. Most CMV-associated TCR beta chains appeared to be HLA-restricted in a later analysis, and the HLA associations seemed to be driven largely by CMV exposure. Specific HLA alleles were associated with 15,000 to 20,000 TCR beta sequences at a false discovery rate of 0.05 in a later analysis. A further reported finding was that TCR beta sequences accurately predicted the HLA-A and HLA-B alleles for most subjects in the first cohort. Presence/absence analyses assumed roughly uniform sequencing depth across donors, an assumption that may not hold. A later genetic analysis associated a missense DCLRE1C variant with V-gene and J-gene trimming of TCR beta chains, and an independent cohort replicated the association. Because HLA typing was unavailable for some donors at each locus, only the typed subset was used in association tests.

This clonotype was sampled from a woman aged 45-59 years in good health and CMV-seropositive. The sequencing sample was made of PBMCs. This sequence uses TRBV7-9 and TRBJ2-5; perhaps TRBD1 is the D gene, with 5 bases matching. DNA sequence: TGTGCCAGCAGCTTAGGGGTGGGGCAGCAAGAGACCCAGTACTTC. This codes for CASSLGVGQQETQYF.